Described below is a single TCR beta chain sequence and its context. Its antigen is unidentified. The CDR3 runs to 12 residues. Germline V gene lookup returns CDR1 SGHRS and CDR2 YFSETQ. V shed 5 bases and J shed 2 bases, with 8 bases lying between them. The sample belongs to a study of T cell responses to AZD1222 COVID-19 vaccine. Background on the study: Timing groups of about 4 and about 12 weeks for second doses were pooled. Study-level findings and limits: Spike-wide vaccine-associated CD4 TCRs dominated at 160-218 and 743-854. Only 6 or 7 individuals given AZD1222 were seropositive at baseline. The breadth and depth of Spike-specific TCRs increased once two AZD1222 doses had been given.

Some clones are missing from TCRdb's copy, which holds only in-frame ones; the method was immunoSEQ multiplex PCR. The sample records fewer than 150,000 clones, roughly 84% being singletons. Sequencing was performed on peripheral blood, taken on day 0 of AZD1222 vaccination. The V call is TRBV5-1, the J call TRBJ2-7; D remains unclear. The receptor was derived from an adult in good health. The CDR3 sequence: CASRRSAYEQYF. As DNA, the CDR3 is TGCGCCAGCAGAAGGTCTGCCTACGAGCAGTACTTC.